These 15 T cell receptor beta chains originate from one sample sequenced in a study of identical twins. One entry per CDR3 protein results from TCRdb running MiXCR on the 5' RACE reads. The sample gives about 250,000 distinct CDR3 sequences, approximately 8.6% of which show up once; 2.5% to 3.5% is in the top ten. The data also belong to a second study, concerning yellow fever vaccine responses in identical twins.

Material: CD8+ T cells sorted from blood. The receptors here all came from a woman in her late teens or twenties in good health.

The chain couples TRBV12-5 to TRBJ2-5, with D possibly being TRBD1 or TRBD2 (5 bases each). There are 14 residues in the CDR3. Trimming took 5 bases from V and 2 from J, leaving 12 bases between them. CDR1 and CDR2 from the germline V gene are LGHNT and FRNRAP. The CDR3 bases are TGTGCTAGTGGTCCTGGGACGGCTCAAGAGACCCAGTACTTC. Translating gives CASGPGTAQETQYF.

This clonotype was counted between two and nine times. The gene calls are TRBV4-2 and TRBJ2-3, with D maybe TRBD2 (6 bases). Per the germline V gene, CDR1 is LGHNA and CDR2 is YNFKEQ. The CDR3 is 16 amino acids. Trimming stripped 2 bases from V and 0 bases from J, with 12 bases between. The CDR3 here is CASSQPGTPSTDTQYF. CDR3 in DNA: TGTGCCAGCAGCCAACCCGGGACTCCCAGCACAGATACGCAGTATTTT.

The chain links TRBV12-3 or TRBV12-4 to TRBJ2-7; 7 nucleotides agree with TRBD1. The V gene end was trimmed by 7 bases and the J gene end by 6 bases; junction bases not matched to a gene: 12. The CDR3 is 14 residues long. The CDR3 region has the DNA TGTGCCAGCACCGAAGAGGACAGGCCTCTCGAGCAGTACTTC. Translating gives CASTEEDRPLEQYF.

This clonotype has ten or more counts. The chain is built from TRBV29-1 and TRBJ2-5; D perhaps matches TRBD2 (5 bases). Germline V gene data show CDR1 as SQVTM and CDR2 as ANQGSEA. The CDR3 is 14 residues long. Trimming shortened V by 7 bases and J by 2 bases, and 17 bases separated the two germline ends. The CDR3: CSAQDGLQQETQYF. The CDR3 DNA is TGCAGCGCCCAGGACGGACTTCAGCAAGAGACCCAGTACTTC.

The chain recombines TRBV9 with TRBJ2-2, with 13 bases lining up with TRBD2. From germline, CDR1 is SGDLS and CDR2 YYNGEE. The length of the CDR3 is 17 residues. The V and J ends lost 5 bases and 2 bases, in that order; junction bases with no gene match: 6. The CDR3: CASSEGLAGPNTGELFF. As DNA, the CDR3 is TGTGCCAGCAGTGAGGGACTAGCGGGGCCTAACACCGGGGAGCTGTTTTTT. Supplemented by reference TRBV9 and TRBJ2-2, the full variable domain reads DSGVTQTPKHLITATGQRVTLRCSPRSGDLSVYWYQQSLDQGLQFLIQYYNGEERAKGNILERFSAQQFPDLHSELNLSSLELGDSALYFCASSEGLAGPNTGELFFGEGSRLTVL.

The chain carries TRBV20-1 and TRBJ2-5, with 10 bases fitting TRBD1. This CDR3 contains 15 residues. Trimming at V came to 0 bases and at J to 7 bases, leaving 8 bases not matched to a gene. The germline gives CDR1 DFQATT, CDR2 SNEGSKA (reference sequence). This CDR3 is CSAREEGTGAGTQYF. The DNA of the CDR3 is TGCAGTGCTAGAGAGGAAGGGACAGGGGCCGGGACCCAGTACTTC.

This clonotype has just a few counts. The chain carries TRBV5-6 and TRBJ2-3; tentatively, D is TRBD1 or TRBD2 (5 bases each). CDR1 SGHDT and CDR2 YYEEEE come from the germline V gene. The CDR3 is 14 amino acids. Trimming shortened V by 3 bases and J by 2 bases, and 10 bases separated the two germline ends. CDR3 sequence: CASSYGTPTDTQYF. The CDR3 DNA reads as TGTGCCAGCAGCTACGGGACCCCCACAGATACGCAGTATTTT.

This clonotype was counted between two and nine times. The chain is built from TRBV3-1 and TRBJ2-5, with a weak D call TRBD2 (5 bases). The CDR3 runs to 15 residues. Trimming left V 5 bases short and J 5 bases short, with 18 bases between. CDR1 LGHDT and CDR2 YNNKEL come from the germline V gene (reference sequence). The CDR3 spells CASSEAAEVVETQYF. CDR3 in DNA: TGTGCCAGCAGCGAAGCGGCCGAGGTTGTGGAGACCCAGTACTTC.

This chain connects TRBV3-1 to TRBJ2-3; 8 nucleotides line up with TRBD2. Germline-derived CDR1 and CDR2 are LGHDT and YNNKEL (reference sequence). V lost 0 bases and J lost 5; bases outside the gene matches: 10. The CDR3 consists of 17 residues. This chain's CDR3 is CASSQEIQRESVDTQYF. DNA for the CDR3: TGTGCCAGCAGCCAAGAAATTCAGCGGGAGTCCGTAGATACGCAGTATTTT.

CDR3 loop: CASSSFMGVHQPQHF. The CDR3 DNA follows: TGTGCCAGCAGTTCGTTTATGGGGGTTCATCAGCCCCAGCATTTT. The chain uses TRBV6-5 and TRBJ1-5; D possibly corresponds to TRBD1 (5 bases). In germline, CDR1 is MNHEY, CDR2 SVGAGI. Trimming left V 4 bases short and J 5 bases short, with 15 bases between. The CDR3 contains 15 residues.

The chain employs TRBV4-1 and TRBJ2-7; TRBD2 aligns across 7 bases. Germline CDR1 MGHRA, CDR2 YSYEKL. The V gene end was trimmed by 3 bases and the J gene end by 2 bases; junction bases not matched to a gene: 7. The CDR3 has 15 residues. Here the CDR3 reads CASSHLAGSTYEQYF. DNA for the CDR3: TGCGCCAGCAGCCACTTAGCGGGCAGTACCTACGAGCAGTACTTC.

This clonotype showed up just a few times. The CDR3 nucleotides are TGTGCCAGTAGCCCCCTTCCAGGGACCAAAAACATTCAGTACTTC. Amino acids: CASSPLPGTKNIQYF. The chain recombines TRBV19 with TRBJ2-4; perhaps TRBD1 as D (5 bases). This CDR3 spans 15 amino acids. Germline V gene lookup returns CDR1 LNHDA and CDR2 SQIVND (reference sequence). V lost 6 bases to trimming and J lost 2 bases, with 14 bases between them.

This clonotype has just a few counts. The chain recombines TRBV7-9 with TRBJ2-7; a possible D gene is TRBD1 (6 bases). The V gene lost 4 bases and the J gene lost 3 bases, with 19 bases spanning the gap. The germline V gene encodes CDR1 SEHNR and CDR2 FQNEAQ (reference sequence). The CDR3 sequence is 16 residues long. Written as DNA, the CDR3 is TGTGCCAGCAGCTCCGACAGGAACAAACTGAGCTACGAGCAGTACTTC. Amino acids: CASSSDRNKLSYEQYF.

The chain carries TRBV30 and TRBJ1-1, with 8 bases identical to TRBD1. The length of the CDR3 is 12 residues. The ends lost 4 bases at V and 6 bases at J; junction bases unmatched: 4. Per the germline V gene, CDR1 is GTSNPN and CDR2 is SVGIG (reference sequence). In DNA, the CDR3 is TGTGCCTGGACGGACAGGGAACCTGAAGCTTTCTTT. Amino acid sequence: CAWTDREPEAFF. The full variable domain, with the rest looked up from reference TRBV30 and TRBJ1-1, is SQTIHQWPATLVQPVGSPLSLECTVEGTSNPNLYWYRQAAGRGLQLLFYSVGIGQISSEVPQNLSASRPQDRQFILSSKKLLLSDSGFYLCAWTDREPEAFFGQGTRLTVV.

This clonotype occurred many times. CDR3 nucleotides: TGTGCCAGCAGCTGGGCACAGGTTAGCTACGAGCAGTACTTC. This codes for CASSWAQVSYEQYF. This rearrangement joins TRBV6-1 to TRBJ2-7; D might be TRBD1 (5 bases). Germline-derived CDR1 and CDR2 are MNHNS and SASEGT. Trimming left V 6 bases short and J 3 bases short, with 15 bases between. This CDR3 has 14 residues.